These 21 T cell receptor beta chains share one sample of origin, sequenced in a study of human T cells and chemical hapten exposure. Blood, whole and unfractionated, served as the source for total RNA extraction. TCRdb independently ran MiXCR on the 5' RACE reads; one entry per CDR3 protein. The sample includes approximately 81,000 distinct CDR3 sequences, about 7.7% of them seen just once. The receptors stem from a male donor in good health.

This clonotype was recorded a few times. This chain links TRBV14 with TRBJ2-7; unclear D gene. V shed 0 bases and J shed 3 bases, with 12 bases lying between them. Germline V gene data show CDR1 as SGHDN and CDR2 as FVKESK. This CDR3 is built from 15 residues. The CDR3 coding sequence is TGTGCCAGCAGCCAAGAAGGTGAAACCCTCTACGAGCAGTACTTC. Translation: CASSQEGETLYEQYF.

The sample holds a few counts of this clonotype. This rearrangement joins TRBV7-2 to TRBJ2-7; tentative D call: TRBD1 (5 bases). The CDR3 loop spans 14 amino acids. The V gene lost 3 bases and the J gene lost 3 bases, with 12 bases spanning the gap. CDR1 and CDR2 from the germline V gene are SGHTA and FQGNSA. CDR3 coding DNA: TGTGCCAGCAGCTTGGATCGACAGCTCTACGAGCAGTACTTC. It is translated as CASSLDRQLYEQYF.

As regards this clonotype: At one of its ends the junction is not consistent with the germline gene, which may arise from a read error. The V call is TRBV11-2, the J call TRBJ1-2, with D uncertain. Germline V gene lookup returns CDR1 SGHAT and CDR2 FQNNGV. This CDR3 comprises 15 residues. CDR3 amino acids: CASSPQHSSNYGDTF. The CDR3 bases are TGTGCCAGCAGCCCTCAGCACAGCTCTAACTATGGCGACACCTTC.

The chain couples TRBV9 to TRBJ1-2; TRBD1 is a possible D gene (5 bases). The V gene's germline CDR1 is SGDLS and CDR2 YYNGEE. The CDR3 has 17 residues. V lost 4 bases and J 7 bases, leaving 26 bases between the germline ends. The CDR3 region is CASSSYGRGGRLGGYTF. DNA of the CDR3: TGTGCCAGCAGCTCCTACGGGAGGGGCGGACGGCTCGGTGGCTACACCTTC.

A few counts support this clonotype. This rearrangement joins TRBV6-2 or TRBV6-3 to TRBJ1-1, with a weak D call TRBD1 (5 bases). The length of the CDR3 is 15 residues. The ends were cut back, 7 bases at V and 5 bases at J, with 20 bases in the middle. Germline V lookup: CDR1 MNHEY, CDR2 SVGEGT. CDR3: CASNPPPGFRTEAFF. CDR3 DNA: TGTGCCAGCAACCCCCCCCCAGGGTTCAGGACTGAAGCTTTCTTT.

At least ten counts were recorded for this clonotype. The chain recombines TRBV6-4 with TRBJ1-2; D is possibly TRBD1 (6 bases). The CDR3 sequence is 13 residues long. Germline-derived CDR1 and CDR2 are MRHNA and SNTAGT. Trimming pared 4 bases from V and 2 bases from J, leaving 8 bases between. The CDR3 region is CASSGGTNYGYTF. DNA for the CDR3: TGTGCCAGCAGTGGGGGGACAAACTATGGCTACACCTTC.

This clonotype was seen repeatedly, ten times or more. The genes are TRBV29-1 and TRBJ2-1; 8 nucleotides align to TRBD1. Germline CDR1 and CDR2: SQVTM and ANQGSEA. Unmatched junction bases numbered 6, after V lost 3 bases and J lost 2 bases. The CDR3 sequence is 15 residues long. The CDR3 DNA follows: TGCAGCGTTGATAGTACAGGGGGTGCCTACAATGAGCAGTTCTTC. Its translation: CSVDSTGGAYNEQFF.

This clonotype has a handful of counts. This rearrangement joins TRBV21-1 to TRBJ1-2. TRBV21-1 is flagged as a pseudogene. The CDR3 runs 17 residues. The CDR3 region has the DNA TGTGCCAGCAGCTCCCTAGGAGACCCTCTGGGTTACTATGGCTACACCTTC. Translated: CASSSLGDPLGYYGYTF.

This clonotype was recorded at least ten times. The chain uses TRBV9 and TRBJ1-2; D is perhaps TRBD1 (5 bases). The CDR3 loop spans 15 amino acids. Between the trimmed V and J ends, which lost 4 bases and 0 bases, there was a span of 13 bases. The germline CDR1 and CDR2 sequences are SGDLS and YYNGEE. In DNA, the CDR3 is TGTGCCAGCAGCATGGACACCCCAGCTAACTATGGCTACACCTTC. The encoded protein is CASSMDTPANYGYTF.

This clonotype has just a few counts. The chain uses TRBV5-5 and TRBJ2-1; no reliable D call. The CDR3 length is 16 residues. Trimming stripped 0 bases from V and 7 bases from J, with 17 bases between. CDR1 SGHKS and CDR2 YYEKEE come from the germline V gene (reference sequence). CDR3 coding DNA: TGTGCCAGCAGCTTGGGTCTCAGCATAATGGGGAATGAGCAGTTCTTC. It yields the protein CASSLGLSIMGNEQFF.

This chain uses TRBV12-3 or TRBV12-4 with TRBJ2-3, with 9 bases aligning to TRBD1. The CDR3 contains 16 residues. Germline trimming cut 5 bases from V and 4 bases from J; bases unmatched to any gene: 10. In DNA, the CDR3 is TGTGCCAGCAGTCCCCCGGGGGGACAGGGACCAGATACGCAGTATTTT. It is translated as CASSPPGGQGPDTQYF.

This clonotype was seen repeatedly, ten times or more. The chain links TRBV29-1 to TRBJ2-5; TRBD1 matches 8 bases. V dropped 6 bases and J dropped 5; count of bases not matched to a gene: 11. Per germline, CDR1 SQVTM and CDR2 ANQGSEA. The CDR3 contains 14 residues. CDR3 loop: CSVRGQALRETQYF. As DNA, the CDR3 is TGCAGCGTAAGGGGACAGGCCTTGAGGGAGACCCAGTACTTC.

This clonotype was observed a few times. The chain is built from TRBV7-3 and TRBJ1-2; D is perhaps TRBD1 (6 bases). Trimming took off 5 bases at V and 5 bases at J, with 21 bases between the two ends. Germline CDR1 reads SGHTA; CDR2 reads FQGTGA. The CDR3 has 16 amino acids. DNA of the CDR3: TGTGCCAGCAGCGTGTACCGGGACACGTTCCCGTATGGCTACACCTTC. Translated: CASSVYRDTFPYGYTF.

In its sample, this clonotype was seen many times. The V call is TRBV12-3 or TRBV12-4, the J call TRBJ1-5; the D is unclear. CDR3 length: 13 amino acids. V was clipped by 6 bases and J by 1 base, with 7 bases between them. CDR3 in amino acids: CASSPSSNQPQHF. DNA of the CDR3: TGTGCCAGCAGCCCGAGCAGCAATCAGCCCCAGCATTTT.

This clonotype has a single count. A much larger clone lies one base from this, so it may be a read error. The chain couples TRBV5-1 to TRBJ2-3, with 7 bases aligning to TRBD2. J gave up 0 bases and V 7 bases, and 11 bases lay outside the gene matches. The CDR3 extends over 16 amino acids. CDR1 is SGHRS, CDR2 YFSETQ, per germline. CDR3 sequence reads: CASGSTSATSTDTQYF. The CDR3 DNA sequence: TGCGCCAGCGGCTCAACTAGCGCGACTAGCACAGATACGCAGTATTTT.

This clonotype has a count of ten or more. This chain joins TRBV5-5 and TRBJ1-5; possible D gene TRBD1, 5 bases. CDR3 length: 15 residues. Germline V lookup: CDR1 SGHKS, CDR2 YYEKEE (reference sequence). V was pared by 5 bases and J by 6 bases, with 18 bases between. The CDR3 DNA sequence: TGTGCCAGCAGTTCGGGACCGGAGAGAGGTCAGCCCCAGCATTTT. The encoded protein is CASSSGPERGQPQHF.

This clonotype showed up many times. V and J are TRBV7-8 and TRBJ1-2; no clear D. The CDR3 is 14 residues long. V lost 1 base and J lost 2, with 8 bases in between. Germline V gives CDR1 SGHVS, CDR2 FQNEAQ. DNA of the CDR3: TGTGCCAGCAGCTTAGGGACGGCCAACTATGGCTACACCTTC. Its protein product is CASSLGTANYGYTF.

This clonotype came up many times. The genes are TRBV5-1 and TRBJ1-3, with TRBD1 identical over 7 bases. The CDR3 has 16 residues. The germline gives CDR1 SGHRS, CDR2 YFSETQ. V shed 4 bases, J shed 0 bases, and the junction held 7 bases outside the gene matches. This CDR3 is CASSQGQRSSGNTIYF. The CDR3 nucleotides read TGCGCCAGCAGCCAGGGACAGAGGAGCTCTGGAAACACCATATATTTT.

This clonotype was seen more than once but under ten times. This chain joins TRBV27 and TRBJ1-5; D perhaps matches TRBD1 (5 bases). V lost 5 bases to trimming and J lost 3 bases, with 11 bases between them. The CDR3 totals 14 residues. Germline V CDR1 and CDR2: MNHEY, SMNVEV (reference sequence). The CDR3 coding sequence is TGTGCCAGCAGTCAGACCGGGGCCAATCAGCCCCAGCATTTT. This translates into CASSQTGANQPQHF.

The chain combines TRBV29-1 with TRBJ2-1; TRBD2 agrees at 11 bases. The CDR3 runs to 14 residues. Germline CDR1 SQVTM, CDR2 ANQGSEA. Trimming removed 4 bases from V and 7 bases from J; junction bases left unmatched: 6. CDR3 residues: CSVGETSGSNEQFF. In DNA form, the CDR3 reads TGCAGCGTTGGAGAAACTAGCGGGAGTAATGAGCAGTTCTTC.

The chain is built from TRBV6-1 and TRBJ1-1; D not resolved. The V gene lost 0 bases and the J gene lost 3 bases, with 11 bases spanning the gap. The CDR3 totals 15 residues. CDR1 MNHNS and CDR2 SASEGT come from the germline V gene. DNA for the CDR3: TGTGCCAGCAGTGAAGCTGGTGGGGAGTACACTGAAGCTTTCTTT. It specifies CASSEAGGEYTEAFF.